This TCR beta chain emerged from a study of CXCR3-negative and CXCR3-positive naive CD8 T cells. Germline CDR1 PRHDT, CDR2 FYEKMQ (reference sequence). CDR3 length equals 15 residues. Through 5' RACE with UMI labels, the TRB cDNA libraries were prepared. TCRdb reprocessed the 5' RACE reads, with one entry per CDR3 protein and no DNA. The sample includes 100,000 to 150,000 distinct CDR3 sequences. Sorting yielded triplicates of 300,000 cells for each CD8+ T cell subset. Cells that were CD45RO-CCR7+CD27+CD95- constituted naive CD8+ T cells. Sequenced input: naive CXCR3- CD8+ T cells from blood. Subset defined: CD45RO-CCR7+CD27+CD95- naive CD8+ T cells lacking CXCR3 (TNR3-). This chain links TRBV13 with TRBJ2-7; TCRdb indicates TRBD2, and absent DNA this call remains unverified. This receptor was taken from a human donor in good health. Some clones in this sample may be carry-over from other donors' samples. The chain's CDR3 is CASSLGLAGRYEQYF.